This T cell receptor (beta chain) was found in a study of cytomegalovirus exposure and HLA in healthy donors. On the study more broadly: Roughly 89 million unique TCR sequences came from HLA-typed donors in an early release.

A word on this clone: Its specificity is not known.

Study conclusions and caveats: Upon later analysis, HLA-associated TCR beta chains proved more clonally expanded than other, equally common chains.

The PCR made use of 60 Vbeta and 13 Jbeta primers. Sequencing was performed with immunoSEQ multiplex PCR; in TCRdb, only in-frame clones are kept and a portion is missing. The sample shows 200,000 or so clones, 82% of them seen only once. The sequenced sample was PBMCs. The clonotype originates from a boy aged 2-15 years in good health and CMV-seronegative.

The CDR3 loop is CASSQGLAASTDTQYF. CDR3 coding DNA: TGCGCCAGCAGCCAAGGACTAGCGGCAAGCACAGATACGCAGTATTTT. The rearrangement joins TRBV4-1 to TRBJ2-3, with TRBD2 matching 9 bases. The CDR3 is 16 residues long. Germline V gene data show CDR1 as MGHRA and CDR2 as YSYEKL. After removal of 1 base from V and 0 bases from J, the junction contained 2 bases not matched to a gene.